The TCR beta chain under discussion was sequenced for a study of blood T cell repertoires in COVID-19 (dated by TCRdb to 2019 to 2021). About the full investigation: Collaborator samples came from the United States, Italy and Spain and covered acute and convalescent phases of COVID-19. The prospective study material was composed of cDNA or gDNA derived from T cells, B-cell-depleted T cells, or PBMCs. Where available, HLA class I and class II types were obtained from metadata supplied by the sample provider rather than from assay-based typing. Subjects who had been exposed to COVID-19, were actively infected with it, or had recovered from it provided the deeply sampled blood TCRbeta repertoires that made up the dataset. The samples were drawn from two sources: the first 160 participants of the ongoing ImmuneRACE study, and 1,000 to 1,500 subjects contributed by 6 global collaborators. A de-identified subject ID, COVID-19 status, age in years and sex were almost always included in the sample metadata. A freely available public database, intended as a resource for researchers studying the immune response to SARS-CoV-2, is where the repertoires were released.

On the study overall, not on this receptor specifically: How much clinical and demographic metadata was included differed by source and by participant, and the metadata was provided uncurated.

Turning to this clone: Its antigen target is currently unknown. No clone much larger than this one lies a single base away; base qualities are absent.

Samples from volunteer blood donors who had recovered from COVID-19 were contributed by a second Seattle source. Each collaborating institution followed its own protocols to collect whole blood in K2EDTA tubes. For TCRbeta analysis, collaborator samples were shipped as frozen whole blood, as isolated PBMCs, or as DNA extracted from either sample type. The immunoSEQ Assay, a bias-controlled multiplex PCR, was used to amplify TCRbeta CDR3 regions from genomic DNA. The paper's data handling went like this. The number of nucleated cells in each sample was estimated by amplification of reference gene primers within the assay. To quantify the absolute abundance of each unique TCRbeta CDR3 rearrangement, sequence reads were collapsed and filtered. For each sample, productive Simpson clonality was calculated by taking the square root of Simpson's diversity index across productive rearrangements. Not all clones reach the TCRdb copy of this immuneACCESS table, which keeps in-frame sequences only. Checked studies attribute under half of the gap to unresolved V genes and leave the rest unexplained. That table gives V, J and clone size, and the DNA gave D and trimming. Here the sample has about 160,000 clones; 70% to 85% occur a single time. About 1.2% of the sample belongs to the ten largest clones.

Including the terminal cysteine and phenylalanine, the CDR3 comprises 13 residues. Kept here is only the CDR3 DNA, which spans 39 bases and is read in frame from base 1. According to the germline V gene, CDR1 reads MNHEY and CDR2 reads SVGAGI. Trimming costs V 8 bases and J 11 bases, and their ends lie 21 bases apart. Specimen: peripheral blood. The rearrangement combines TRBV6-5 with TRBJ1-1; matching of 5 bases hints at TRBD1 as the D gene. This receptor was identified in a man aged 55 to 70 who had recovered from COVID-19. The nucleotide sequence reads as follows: TGTGCCAGCTTCCGGGGGGGGTCCCCGGGGGCTTTCTTT. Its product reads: CASFRGGSPGAFF.